Sequencing of this TCR beta chain was carried out in a study of T-cell reconstitution after alpha-beta-depleted transplantation in children. This CDR3 has 15 amino acids. Trimming stripped 4 bases from V and 4 bases from J, with 17 bases between. Per germline, CDR1 SGHAT and CDR2 FQDESV (reference sequence). This clonotype showed up many times. Researchers prepared the TCRbeta library using unique molecular identifiers, the study reports. Via MiXCR, TCRdb re-called the PCR reads, giving one row per CDR3 protein. The sample contains approximately 590,000 distinct CDR3 sequences, about 10% of which appear only once.

This TCR derives from a human donor who donated a stem cell graft to a child with acute myeloid leukemia. The specimen was PBMCs from the stem cell graft donor, collected from the stem cell graft. This chain uses TRBV11-1 with TRBJ2-7; no reliable D call. CDR3 sequence: CASSWVVAEQYEQYF. CDR3 nucleotide sequence: TGTGCCAGCAGCTGGGTGGTAGCAGAGCAATACGAGCAGTACTTC.